This entry describes one T cell receptor beta chain. These data come from a study of blood T cell repertoires in COVID-19. Looking at the study overall: Samples representing acute and convalescent COVID-19 were sourced from the United States, Italy and Spain. From T cells, B-cell-depleted T cells, or PBMCs came the material, which was cDNA or gDNA.

V lost 5 bases, J lost 4 bases, and 14 bases stayed unmatched. CDR3 size: 18 residues. CDR1 and CDR2 from the germline V gene are MDHEN and SYDVKM. Source study methods: How many nucleated cells were present was estimated from reference gene primer amplification. Clones were read by immunoSEQ multiplex PCR, and TCRdb kept only the in-frame ones, dropping some. For V, J and clone size, that table is used; D and trimming come from the DNA. The data contain nearly 80,000 clones, 87% of them singletons. The V gene is TRBV28, the J gene TRBJ2-2; 9 bases agree with TRBD1. The clonotype comes from a woman of 80 years or more with active or convalescent COVID-19. Specimen: peripheral blood. For the CDR3, the DNA is TGTGCCAGCAGTCTGGACTATCGAACAGGGGGCCGCACCGGGGAGCTGTTTTTT. This encodes CASSLDYRTGGRTGELFF.